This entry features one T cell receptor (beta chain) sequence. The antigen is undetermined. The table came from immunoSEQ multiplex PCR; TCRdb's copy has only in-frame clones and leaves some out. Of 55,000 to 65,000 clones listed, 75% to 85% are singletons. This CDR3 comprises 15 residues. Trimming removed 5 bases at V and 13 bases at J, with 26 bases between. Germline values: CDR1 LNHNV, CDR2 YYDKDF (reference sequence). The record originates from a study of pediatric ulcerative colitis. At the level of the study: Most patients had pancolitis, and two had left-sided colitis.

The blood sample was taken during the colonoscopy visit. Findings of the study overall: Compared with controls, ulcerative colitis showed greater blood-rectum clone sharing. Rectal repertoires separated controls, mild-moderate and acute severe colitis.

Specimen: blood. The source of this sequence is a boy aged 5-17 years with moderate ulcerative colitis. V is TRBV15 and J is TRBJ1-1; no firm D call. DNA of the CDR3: TGTGCCACCAGCGACGACTTCGATAGGTTTTGGAGTGGTTTCTTT. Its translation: CATSDDFDRFWSGFF. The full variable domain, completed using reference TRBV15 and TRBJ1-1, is DAMVIQNPRYQVTQFGKPVTLSCSQTLNHNVMYWYQQKSSQAPKLLFHYYDKDFNNEADTPDNFQSRRPNTSFCFLDIRSPGLGDTAMYLCATSDDFDRFWSGFFGQGTRLTVV.